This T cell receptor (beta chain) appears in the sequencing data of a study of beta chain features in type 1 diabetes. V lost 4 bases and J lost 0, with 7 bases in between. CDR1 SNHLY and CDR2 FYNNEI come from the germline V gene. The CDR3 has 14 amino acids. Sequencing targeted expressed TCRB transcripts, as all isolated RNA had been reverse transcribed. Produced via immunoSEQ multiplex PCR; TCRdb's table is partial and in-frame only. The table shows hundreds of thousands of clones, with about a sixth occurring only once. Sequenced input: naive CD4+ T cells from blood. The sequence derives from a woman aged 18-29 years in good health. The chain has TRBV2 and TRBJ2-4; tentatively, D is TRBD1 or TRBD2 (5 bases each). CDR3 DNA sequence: TGTGCCAGCAGTGGGGGGATAGCCAAAAACATTCAGTACTTC. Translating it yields CASSGGIAKNIQYF.